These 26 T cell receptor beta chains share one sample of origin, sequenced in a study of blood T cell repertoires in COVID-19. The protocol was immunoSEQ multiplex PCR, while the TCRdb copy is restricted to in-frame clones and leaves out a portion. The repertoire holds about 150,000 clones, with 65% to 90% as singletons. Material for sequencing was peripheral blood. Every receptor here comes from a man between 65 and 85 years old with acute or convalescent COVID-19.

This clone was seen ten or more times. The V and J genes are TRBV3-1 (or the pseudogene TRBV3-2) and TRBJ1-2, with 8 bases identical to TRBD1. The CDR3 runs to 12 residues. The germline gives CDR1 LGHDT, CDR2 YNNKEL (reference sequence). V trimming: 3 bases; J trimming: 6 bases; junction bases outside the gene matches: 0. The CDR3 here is CASSQTGDGYTF. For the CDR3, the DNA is TGTGCCAGCAGCCAGACAGGGGATGGCTACACCTTC.

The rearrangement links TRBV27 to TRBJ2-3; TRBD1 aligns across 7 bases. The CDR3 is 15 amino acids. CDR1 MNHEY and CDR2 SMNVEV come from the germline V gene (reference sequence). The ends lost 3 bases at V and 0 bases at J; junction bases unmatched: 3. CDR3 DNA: TGTGCCAGCAGTTTGGGACAGCGTAGCACAGATACGCAGTATTTT. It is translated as CASSLGQRSTDTQYF.

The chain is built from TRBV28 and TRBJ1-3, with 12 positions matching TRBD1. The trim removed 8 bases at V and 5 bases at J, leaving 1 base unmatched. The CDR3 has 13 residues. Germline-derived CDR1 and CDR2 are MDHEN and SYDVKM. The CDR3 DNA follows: TGTGCCAGCGGGACAGGGGGCCGAAACACCATATATTTT. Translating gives CASGTGGRNTIYF.

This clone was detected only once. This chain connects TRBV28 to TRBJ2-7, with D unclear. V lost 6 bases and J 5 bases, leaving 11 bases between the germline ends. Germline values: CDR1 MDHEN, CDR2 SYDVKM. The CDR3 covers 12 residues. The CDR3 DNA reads TGTGCCAGCAGCCTAAACGAGAACGAGCAGTACTTC. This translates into CASSLNENEQYF.

The CDR3 DNA sequence: TGTGCCAGCAGTGAGGGCAGGAAGGGGGCGGGAGAGACCCAGTACTTC. It codes for CASSEGRKGAGETQYF. The rearrangement links TRBV6-1 to TRBJ2-5; 7 bases map to TRBD1. Germline assignment: CDR1 MNHNS and CDR2 SASEGT. The CDR3 extends over 16 amino acids. V shed 3 bases and J 4 bases; nucleotides not matched to a gene: 11.

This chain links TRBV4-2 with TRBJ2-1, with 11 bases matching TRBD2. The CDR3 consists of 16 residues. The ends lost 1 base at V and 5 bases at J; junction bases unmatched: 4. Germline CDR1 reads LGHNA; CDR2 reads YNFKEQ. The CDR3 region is CASSQAGTSGHNEQFF. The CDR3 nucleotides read TGTGCCAGCAGCCAAGCCGGGACTAGCGGACACAATGAGCAGTTCTTC.

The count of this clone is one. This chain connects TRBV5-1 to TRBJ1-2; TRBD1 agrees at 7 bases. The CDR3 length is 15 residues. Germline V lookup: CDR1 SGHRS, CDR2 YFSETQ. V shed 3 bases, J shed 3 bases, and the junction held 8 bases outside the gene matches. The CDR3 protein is CASSSDRPYDYGYTF. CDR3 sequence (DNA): TGCGCCAGCAGCTCGGACAGGCCGTATGACTATGGCTACACCTTC.

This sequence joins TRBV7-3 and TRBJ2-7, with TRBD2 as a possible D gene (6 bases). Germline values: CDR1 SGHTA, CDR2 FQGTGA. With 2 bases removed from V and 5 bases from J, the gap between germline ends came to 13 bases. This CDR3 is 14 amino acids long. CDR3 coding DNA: TGTGCCAGCAGCTTAGGCAGGTCTAGCGACGAGCAGTACTTC. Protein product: CASSLGRSSDEQYF.

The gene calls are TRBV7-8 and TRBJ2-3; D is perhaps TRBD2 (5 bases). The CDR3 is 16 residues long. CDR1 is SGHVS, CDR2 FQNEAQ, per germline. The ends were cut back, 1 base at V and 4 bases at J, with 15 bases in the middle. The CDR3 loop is CASSLDTSSPADTQYF. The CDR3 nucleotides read TGTGCCAGCAGCTTAGATACTAGTTCCCCGGCAGATACGCAGTATTTT.

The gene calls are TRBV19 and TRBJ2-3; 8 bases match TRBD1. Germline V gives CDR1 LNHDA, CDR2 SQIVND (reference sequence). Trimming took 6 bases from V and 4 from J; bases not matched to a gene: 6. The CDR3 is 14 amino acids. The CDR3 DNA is TGTGCCAGTAGCGACAGGGGTGTGGCAGATACGCAGTATTTT. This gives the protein CASSDRGVADTQYF.

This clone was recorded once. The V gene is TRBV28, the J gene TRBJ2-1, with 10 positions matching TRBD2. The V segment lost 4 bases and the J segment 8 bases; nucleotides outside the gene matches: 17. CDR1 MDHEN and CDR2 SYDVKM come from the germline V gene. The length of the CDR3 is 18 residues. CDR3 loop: CASSSRLAGESSRHEQFF. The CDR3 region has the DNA TGTGCCAGCAGTTCACGGCTAGCGGGAGAATCATCTCGACATGAGCAGTTCTTC.

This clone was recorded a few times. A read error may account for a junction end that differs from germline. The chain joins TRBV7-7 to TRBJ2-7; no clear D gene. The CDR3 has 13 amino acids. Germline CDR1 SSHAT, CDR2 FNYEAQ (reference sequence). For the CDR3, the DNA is TGTGCTAGCAGCCGGAGCAGCTCTGCCGAGCAGTACTTC. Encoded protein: CASSRSSSAEQYF. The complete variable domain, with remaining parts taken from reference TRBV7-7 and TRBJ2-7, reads GAGVSQSPRYKVTKRGQDVTLRCDPISSHATLYWYQQALGQGPEFLTYFNYEAQPDKSGLPSDRFSAERPEGSISTLTIQRTEQRDSAMYRCASSRSSSAEQYFGPGTRLTVT.

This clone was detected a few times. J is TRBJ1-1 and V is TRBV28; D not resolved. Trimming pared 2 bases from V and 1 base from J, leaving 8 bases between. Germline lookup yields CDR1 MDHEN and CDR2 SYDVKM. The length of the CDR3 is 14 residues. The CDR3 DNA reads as TGTGCCAGCAGTTTACCCGGGGAGAACACTGAAGCTTTCTTT. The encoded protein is CASSLPGENTEAFF.

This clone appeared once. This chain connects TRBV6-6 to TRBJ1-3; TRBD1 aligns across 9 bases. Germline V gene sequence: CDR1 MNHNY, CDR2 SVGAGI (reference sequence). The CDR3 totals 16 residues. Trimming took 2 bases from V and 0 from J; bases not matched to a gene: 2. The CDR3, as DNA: TGTGCCAGCAGTTACGACAGGGGGGCCTCTGGAAACACCATATATTTT. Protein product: CASSYDRGASGNTIYF.

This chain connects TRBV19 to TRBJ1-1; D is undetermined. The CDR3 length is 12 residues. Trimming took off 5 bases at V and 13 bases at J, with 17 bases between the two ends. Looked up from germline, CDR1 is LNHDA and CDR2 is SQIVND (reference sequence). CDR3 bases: TGTGCCAGTAGTCCAAGGACCGAGGGAGTTTTCTTT. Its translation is CASSPRTEGVFF.

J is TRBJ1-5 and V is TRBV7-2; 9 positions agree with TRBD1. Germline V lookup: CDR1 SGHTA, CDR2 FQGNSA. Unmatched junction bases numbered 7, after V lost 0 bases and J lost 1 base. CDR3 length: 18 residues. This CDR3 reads CASSLAGQGVSSNQPQHF. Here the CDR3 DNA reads TGTGCCAGCAGCTTAGCGGGACAGGGAGTTTCAAGCAATCAGCCCCAGCATTTT.

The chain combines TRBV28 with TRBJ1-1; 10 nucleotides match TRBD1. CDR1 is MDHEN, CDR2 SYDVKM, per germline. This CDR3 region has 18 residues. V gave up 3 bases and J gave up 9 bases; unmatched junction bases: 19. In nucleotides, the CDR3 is TGTGCCAGCAGTTTGCAGATGGGAGTAACCGGGACAGGGGCAAAAGCTTTCTTT. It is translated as CASSLQMGVTGTGAKAFF.

The CDR3: CASSLSGGPYEQYF. The CDR3 DNA reads as TGTGCCAGCAGCCTTAGCGGGGGACCTTACGAGCAGTACTTC. The chain employs TRBV3-1 (or the pseudogene TRBV3-2) and TRBJ2-7; TRBD2 aligns across 9 bases. The germline V gene has CDR1 LGHDT and CDR2 YNNKEL (reference sequence). V lost 4 bases to trimming and J lost 4 bases; unmatched junction nucleotides: 5. The CDR3 covers 14 residues.

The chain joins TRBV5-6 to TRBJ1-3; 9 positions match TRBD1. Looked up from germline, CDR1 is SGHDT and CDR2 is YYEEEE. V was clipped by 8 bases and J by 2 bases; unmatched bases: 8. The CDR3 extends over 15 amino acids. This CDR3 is CASFLGQGTGNTIYF. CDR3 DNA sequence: TGTGCCAGTTTTCTTGGACAGGGGACTGGAAACACCATATATTTT.

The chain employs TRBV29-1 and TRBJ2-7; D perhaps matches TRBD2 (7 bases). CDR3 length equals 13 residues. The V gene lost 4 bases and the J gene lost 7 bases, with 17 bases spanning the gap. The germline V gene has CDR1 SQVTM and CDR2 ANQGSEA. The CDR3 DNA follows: TGCAGCGTTGCACAGGGAGGGAATTCTGAGCAGTACTTC. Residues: CSVAQGGNSEQYF.

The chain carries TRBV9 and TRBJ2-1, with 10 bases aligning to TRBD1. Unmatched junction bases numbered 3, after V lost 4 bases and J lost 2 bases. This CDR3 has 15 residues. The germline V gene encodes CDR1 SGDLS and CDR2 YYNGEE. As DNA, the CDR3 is TGTGCCAGCAGCCTGGGACAGGGGACCTACAATGAGCAGTTCTTC. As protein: CASSLGQGTYNEQFF.

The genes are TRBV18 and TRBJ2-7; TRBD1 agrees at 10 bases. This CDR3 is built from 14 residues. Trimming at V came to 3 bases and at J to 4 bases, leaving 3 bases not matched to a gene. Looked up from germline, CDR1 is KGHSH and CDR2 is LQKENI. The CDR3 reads CASSPTGGIYEQYF. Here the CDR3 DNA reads TGTGCCAGCTCACCGACAGGGGGCATATACGAGCAGTACTTC.

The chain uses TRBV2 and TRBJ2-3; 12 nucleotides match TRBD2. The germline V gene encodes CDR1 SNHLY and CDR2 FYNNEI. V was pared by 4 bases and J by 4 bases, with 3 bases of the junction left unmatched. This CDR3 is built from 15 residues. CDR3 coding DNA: TGTGCCAGCAGTGGAAGACTAGCGGGAGCAGATACGCAGTATTTT. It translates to CASSGRLAGADTQYF.

CDR3 amino acids: CASSLTGTGGRSNEKLFF. The CDR3 DNA reads as TGCGCCAGCAGCTTGACCGGGACAGGGGGGCGATCTAATGAAAAACTGTTTTTT. The chain joins TRBV5-1 to TRBJ1-4; 11 positions match TRBD1. This CDR3 comprises 18 residues. Germline CDR1 and CDR2: SGHRS and YFSETQ. The trim removed 1 base at V and 3 bases at J, leaving 8 bases unmatched.

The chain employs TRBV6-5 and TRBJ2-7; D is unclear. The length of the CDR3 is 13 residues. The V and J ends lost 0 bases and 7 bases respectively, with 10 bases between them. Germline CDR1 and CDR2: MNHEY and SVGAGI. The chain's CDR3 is CASSYSLGREQYF. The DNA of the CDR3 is TGTGCCAGCAGTTACTCGCTGGGCAGAGAGCAGTACTTC.

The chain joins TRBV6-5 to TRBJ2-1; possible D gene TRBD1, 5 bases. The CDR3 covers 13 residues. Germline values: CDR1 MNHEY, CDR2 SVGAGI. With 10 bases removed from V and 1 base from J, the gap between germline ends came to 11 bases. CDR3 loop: CATKDTSYNEQFF. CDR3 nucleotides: TGTGCCACCAAGGACACTTCCTACAATGAGCAGTTCTTC.